The 10 T cell receptor beta chains given below trace back to one sample, sequenced in a study of blood T cell repertoires in COVID-19. Clones were read by immunoSEQ multiplex PCR, and TCRdb kept only the in-frame ones, dropping some. The data show 200,000 to 250,000 clones, 88% seen once. The sample consisted of PBMCs or T cells enriched from blood (not recorded which). These receptor sequences come from a woman aged 25 to 45 who had been exposed to COVID-19.

The chain links TRBV10-2 to TRBJ2-7; no clear D gene. The germline V gene encodes CDR1 WSHSY and CDR2 SAAADI. V was cut by 5 bases and J by 0 bases, with 8 bases left in between. The CDR3 sequence is 13 residues long. The CDR3: CASSKDISYEQYF. CDR3 in DNA: TGCGCCAGCAGTAAAGACATCTCCTACGAGCAGTACTTC.

The chain joins TRBV11-2 to TRBJ2-6; 7 bases match TRBD1. After removal of 6 bases from V and 0 bases from J, the junction contained 11 bases not matched to a gene. CDR1 and CDR2 from the germline V gene are SGHAT and FQNNGV. This CDR3 has 18 residues. The CDR3 nucleotides read TGTGCCAGCAGGAACCGGACAGGAAGACTCTCTGGGGCCAACGTCCTGACTTTC. Its translation is CASRNRTGRLSGANVLTF.

This chain connects TRBV7-9 to TRBJ2-7, with TRBD2 matching 12 bases. Germline V lookup: CDR1 SEHNR, CDR2 FQNEAQ (reference sequence). V lost 5 bases, J lost 5 bases, and 7 bases stayed unmatched. CDR3 length: 15 amino acids. CDR3 coding DNA: TGTGCCAGCAGCAAGACTAGCGGGAGACCCCACGAGCAGTACTTC. Amino acids: CASSKTSGRPHEQYF.

The CDR3 region is CAWSSRAGGSPLHF. The CDR3 coding sequence is TGTGCCTGGAGTTCCAGGGCCGGGGGTTCACCCCTCCACTTT. The V and J genes are TRBV30 and TRBJ1-6, with D possibly matching TRBD1 (5 bases). This CDR3 is built from 14 residues. The ends were cut back, 2 bases at V and 9 bases at J, with 14 bases in the middle. From germline, CDR1 is GTSNPN and CDR2 SVGIG (reference sequence).

This chain uses TRBV24-1 with TRBJ1-1, with a weak D call TRBD1 (6 bases). CDR1 and CDR2 from the germline V gene are KGHDR and SFDVKD. The CDR3 contains 15 residues. V dropped 2 bases and J dropped 2 bases, with 11 bases sitting between them. Here the CDR3 reads CATSDSRGRNTEAFF. The DNA for the CDR3 is TGTGCCACCAGTGATTCCAGGGGTCGTAACACTGAAGCTTTCTTT.

J is TRBJ2-7 and V is TRBV12-5; 10 bases are shared with TRBD2. The V segment lost 2 bases and the J segment 3 bases; nucleotides outside the gene matches: 10. The CDR3 length is 17 residues. Germline V lookup: CDR1 LGHNT, CDR2 FRNRAP. This CDR3 reads CASGLNSLSGRGYEQYF. In DNA form, the CDR3 reads TGTGCTAGTGGTTTGAATTCACTCAGCGGGAGGGGCTACGAGCAGTACTTC.

The rearrangement uses TRBV14 and TRBJ1-3, with no clear D. The CDR3 totals 16 residues. V gave up 0 bases and J gave up 0 bases, with 9 bases separating them. CDR1 and CDR2 from the germline V gene are SGHDN and FVKESK. The CDR3 protein is CASSQDWAGSGNTIYF. CDR3 nucleotide sequence: TGTGCCAGCAGCCAAGATTGGGCGGGCTCTGGAAACACCATATATTTT.

The chain carries TRBV19 and TRBJ2-1, with 11 bases lining up with TRBD2. The CDR3 has 14 residues. The V segment lost 8 bases and the J segment 4 bases; nucleotides outside the gene matches: 4. Germline V gene sequence: CDR1 LNHDA, CDR2 SQIVND (reference sequence). The CDR3 loop reads CASAGLAGYNEQFF. CDR3 nucleotide sequence: TGTGCCAGTGCAGGACTAGCGGGTTACAATGAGCAGTTCTTC.

The rearrangement links TRBV5-1 to TRBJ2-1; 10 bases match TRBD1. The CDR3 loop spans 16 amino acids. V lost 0 bases to trimming and J lost 9 bases; unmatched junction nucleotides: 9. The V gene's germline CDR1 is SGHRS and CDR2 YFSETQ. Written as DNA, the CDR3 is TGCGCCAGCAGCTTGGTACAGGGACAGGGGCAAATTGAGCAGTTCTTC. This codes for CASSLVQGQGQIEQFF.

The V and J genes are TRBV5-1 and TRBJ1-2; 8 bases are shared with TRBD1. CDR1 and CDR2 (germline): SGHRS, YFSETQ. CDR3 length: 15 amino acids. J lost 2 bases, V lost 3 bases, and 6 bases had no gene match. As DNA, the CDR3 is TGCGCCAGCAGCTCTCGACAGGGGTTGAACTATGGCTACACCTTC. It yields the protein CASSSRQGLNYGYTF. The complete variable domain, with remaining parts taken from reference TRBV5-1 and TRBJ1-2, reads KAGVTQTPRYLIKTRGQQVTLSCSPISGHRSVSWYQQTPGQGLQFLFEYFSETQRNKGNFPGRFSGRQFSNSRSEMNVSTLELGDSALYLCASSSRQGLNYGYTFGSGTRLTVV.